This T cell receptor beta chain comes out of a study of cytomegalovirus exposure and HLA in healthy donors. The CDR3 contains 14 residues. Trimming stripped 3 bases from V and 0 bases from J, with 7 bases between. CDR1 is MNHNS and CDR2 is SASEGT in the germline V gene. The protocol was immunoSEQ multiplex PCR, while the TCRdb copy is restricted to in-frame clones and leaves out a portion. The sample includes roughly 180,000 clones, 86% of them seen just once. The gene calls are TRBV6-1 and TRBJ2-3; a possible D gene is TRBD1 (5 bases). The sequencing input was PBMCs. The receptor's source is a man in his thirties or forties in good health and CMV-seropositive. The CDR3, as DNA: TGTGCCAGCAGTGATTCAGGGAGCACAGATACGCAGTATTTT. This sequence encodes CASSDSGSTDTQYF.